This T cell receptor (beta chain) emerged from a study of patients and donors after allogeneic stem cell transplantation. TCRdb called the RT-PCR reads again in MiXCR, with one record for every CDR3 protein. The repertoire holds 900,000 to 1,000,000 distinct CDR3 sequences, with more than 15% as singletons. The V segment lost 2 bases and the J segment 5 bases; nucleotides outside the gene matches: 10. The CDR3 consists of 15 residues. CDR1 and CDR2 from the germline V gene are DFQATT and SNEGSKA (reference sequence). The sequenced sample was blood, either unsorted or a sorted T cell fraction (not recorded which). This TCR came from a human donor who was either an allogeneic HSCT recipient or a stem cell or donor lymphocyte infusion donor (not recorded which). It is not recorded whose cells these are; they may come from a transplant donor. The chain recombines TRBV20-1 with TRBJ2-5; 8 bases are a match to TRBD2. DNA for the CDR3: TGCAGTGCTAGAACTCCGTGGACTAGCTCGGAGACCCAGTACTTC. Encoded protein: CSARTPWTSSETQYF.